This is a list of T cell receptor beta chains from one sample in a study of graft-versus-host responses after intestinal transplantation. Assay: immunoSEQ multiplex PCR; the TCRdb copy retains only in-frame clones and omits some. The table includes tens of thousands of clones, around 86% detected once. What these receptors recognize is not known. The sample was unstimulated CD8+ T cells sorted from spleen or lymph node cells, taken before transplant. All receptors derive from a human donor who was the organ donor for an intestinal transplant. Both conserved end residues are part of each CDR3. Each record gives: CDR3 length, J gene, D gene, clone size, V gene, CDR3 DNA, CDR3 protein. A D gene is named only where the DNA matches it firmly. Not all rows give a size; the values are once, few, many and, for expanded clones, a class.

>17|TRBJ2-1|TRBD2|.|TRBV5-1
TGCGCCAGCAGCCCGGCGACTAGCGGGGGTCCCTACAATGAGCAGTTCTTC
CASSPATSGGPYNEQFF
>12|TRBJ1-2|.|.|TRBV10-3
TGTGCCATCAGTGGGGAGCGGAATGGCTACACCTTC
CAISGERNGYTF
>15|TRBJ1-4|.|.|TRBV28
TGTGCCAGCAGTCCTGTGGTGGTCCCTAATGAAAAACTGTTTTTT
CASSPVVVPNEKLFF
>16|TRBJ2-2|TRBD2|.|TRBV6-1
TGTGCCAGCAGTGATGGTTTTAGCGGGGTTTTTGGGGAGCTGTTTTTT
CASSDGFSGVFGELFF
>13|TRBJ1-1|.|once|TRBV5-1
TGCGCCAGCAGCTTGCCCTCACAGCCTGGAGCTTTCTTT
CASSLPSQPGAFF
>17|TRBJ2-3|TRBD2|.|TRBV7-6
TGTGCCAGCAGCTTAGGCCCCGCGGGGGGACTTACAGATACGCAGTATTTT
CASSLGPAGGLTDTQYF
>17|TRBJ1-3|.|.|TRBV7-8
TGTGCCAGCAGCTTACAGGGTCTCGGCTTAGTAGGGGACACCATATATTTT
CASSLQGLGLVGDTIYF
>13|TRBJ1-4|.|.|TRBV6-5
TGTGCCAGCAGCTACTCGGCTAATGAAAAACTGTTTTTT
CASSYSANEKLFF
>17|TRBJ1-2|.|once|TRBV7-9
TGTGCCAGCAGCTTAGCGGGGGGCATTAGAGACCCGAATGGCTACACCTTC
CASSLAGGIRDPNGYTF
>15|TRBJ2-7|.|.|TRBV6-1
TGTGCCAGCAGCGCTGGGACAAACCCCCTTTACGAGCAGTACTTC
CASSAGTNPLYEQYF
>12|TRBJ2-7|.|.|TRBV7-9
TGTGCCAGCAGCTTAGTGGCCTACGAGCAGTACTTC
CASSLVAYEQYF
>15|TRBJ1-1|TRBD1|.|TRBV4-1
TGCGCCAGCAGCCTTCAGGGGACAGGGAACACTGAAGCTTTCTTT
CASSLQGTGNTEAFF
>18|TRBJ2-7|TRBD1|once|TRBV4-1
TGCGCCAGCAGCCAAGAGGTCAGGACAGGGGACCTCTGGCACGAGCAGTACTTC
CASSQEVRTGDLWHEQYF
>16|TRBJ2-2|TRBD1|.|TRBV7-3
TGTGCCAGCAGCTCCACGCCCCCGGACAGGGGCGGGGAGCTGTTTTTT
CASSSTPPDRGGELFF
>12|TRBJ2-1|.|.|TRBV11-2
TGTGCCAGCACGCGACGCAACAATGAGCAGTTCTTC
CASTRRNNEQFF
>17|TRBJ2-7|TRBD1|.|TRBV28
TGTGCCAGCCATCAATACCCGCGACAGGGAAACCCCTGCGAGCAGTACTTC
CASHQYPRQGNPCEQYF
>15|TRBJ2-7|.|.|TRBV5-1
TGCGCCAGCAGCCAAAGGGGTGGGGAAGACTACGAGCAGTACTTC
CASSQRGGEDYEQYF
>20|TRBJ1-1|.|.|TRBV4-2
TGTGCCAGCAGCCAAGACCTAAACATGTGGGGGGCTGAGAGGAACACTGAAGCTTTCTTT
CASSQDLNMWGAERNTEAFF
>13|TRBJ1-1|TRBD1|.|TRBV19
TGTGCCAGTAGGACACAGGGGGCCACTGAAGCTTTCTTT
CASRTQGATEAFF
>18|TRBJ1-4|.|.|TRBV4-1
TGCGCCAGCAGCCAGTGGGTACAGGGACAAGGGGGTAATGAAAAACTGTTTTTT
CASSQWVQGQGGNEKLFF
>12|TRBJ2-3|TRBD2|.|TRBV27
TGTGCCAGCAGTCTGCGGGGGGATACGCAGTATTTT
CASSLRGDTQYF
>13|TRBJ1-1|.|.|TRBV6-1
TGTGCCAGCATTAAGAGCATGAACACTGAAGCTTTCTTT
CASIKSMNTEAFF
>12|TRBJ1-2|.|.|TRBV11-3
TGTGCCAGCATTGACGCGCCGGGTGGCTACACCTTC
CASIDAPGGYTF
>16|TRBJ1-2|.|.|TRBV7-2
TGTGCCAGCAGCAAGTCCCCAGGGATGGGCGACTATGGCTACACCTTC
CASSKSPGMGDYGYTF
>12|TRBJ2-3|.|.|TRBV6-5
TGTGCCAGCGGGGAGAACGGAGATACGCAGTATTTT
CASGENGDTQYF
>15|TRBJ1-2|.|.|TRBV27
TGTGCCAGCAGTCACTACGTGGGGGGGGCGGGTGGCTACACCTTC
CASSHYVGGAGGYTF
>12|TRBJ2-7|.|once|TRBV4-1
TGCGCCAGCACAGGGGCGGACTACGAGCAGTACTTC
CASTGADYEQYF
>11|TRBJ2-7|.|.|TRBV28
TGTGCCAGCCTCCGGGGCGGCGAGCAGTACTTC
CASLRGGEQYF
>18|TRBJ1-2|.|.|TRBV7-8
TGTGCCAGCAGCTTAGACCCCCCTCCCAGTGCCTTGTGGGATGGCTACACCTTC
CASSLDPPPSALWDGYTF
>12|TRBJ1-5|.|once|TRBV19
TGTGCCAGCGACGCGGGGGATCAGCCCCAGCATTTT
CASDAGDQPQHF
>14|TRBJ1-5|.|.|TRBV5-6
TGTGCCAGCAGCTTTTATTGGGGGCTTCAGCCCCAGCATTTT
CASSFYWGLQPQHF
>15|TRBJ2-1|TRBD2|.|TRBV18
TGTGCCAGCTCAGGAACTAGCGTATCAAACAATGAGCAGTTCTTC
CASSGTSVSNNEQFF
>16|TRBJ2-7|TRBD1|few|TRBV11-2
TGTGCCAGCAGCTTATTGGACAGGGGGGCATCGGGCGAGCAGTACTTC
CASSLLDRGASGEQYF
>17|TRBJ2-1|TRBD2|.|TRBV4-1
TGCGCCAGCAGCCAAGTGGGGACTAGCGGGGCCTCCAATGAGCAGTTCTTC
CASSQVGTSGASNEQFF
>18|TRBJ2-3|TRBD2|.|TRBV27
TGTGCCAGCAGTTCCAATGGCGGGGGGGCATTTATGACAGATACGCAGTATTTT
CASSSNGGGAFMTDTQYF
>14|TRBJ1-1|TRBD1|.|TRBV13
TGTGCCAGCAGCTTAGGCGGGACAGGGGGAGAAGCTTTCTTT
CASSLGGTGGEAFF
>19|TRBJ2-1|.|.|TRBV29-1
TGCAGCGTTGAAGTCCCCAGGGAACTATTTTCTTGGTGGGCCAATGAGCAGTTCTTC
CSVEVPRELFSWWANEQFF
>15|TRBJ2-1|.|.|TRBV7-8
TGTGCCACTCTCGAATGGGGGCGCTCCTACAATGAGCAGTTCTTC
CATLEWGRSYNEQFF
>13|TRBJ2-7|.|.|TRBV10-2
TGCGCCAGCAGTGTGAACAGGGTACGGGAGCAGTACTTC
CASSVNRVREQYF
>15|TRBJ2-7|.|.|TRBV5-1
TGCGCCAGCAGCTTGATGGACAGATCTTCCTACGAGCAGTACTTC
CASSLMDRSSYEQYF
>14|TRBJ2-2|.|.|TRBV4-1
TGCGCCAGCAGCCTGAGACAAAACACCGGGGAGCTGTTTTTT
CASSLRQNTGELFF
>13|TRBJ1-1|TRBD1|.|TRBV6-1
TGTGCCAGCACCACAGGGGGTATCACTGAAGCTTTCTTT
CASTTGGITEAFF
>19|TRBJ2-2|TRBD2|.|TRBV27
TGTGCCAGCAGTTTATTTTCTAGCGGGGGAATAGCGAACACCGGGGAGCTGTTTTTT
CASSLFSSGGIANTGELFF
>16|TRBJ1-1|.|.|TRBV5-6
TGTGCCAGCAGCTTGTGGGTGTTAAGCCTCAACACTGAAGCTTTCTTT
CASSLWVLSLNTEAFF
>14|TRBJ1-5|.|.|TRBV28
TGTGCCAGCAGTTTTAGGGAATCGGATCAGCCCCAGCATTTT
CASSFRESDQPQHF
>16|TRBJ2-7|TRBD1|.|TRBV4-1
TGCGCCAGCAGCCAAGCAGGCTGGGGACAGGGCGCCGAGCAGTACTTC
CASSQAGWGQGAEQYF
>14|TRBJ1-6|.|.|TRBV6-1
TGTGCCATCCTCCCTACAGAAGTTAATTCACCCCTCCACTTT
CAILPTEVNSPLHF